Listed below are T cell receptor beta chains from one sample, sequenced in a study of monozygotic twins with inflammatory bowel disease. TCRdb reworked the 5' RACE reads into one entry per CDR3 protein, no DNA. The sample holds some 170,000 distinct CDR3 sequences. The sample taken for sequencing was blood. Receptors originate from a human donor with ulcerative colitis or Crohn's disease, or a healthy co-twin of an affected twin (not recorded which). CDR3s include the opening cysteine and the closing phenylalanine or tryptophan.

v_call	j_call	cdr3_aa
TRBV20-1	TRBJ1-1	CSASGGNRGRDTEAFF
TRBV29-1	TRBJ2-7	CSANYRGDSDEQYF
TRBV27	TRBJ2-1	CASSSESGSSYNEQFF
TRBV20-1	TRBJ2-7	CSASSGTRVYEQYF
TRBV7-2	TRBJ2-7	CASSRGGAGGYEQYF
TRBV7-3	TRBJ1-1	CASSLQVGATEAFF
TRBV11-1	TRBJ2-7	CASSLAGGTYTTSGTYEQYF
TRBV11-2	TRBJ1-5	CASSSQGMAQPQHF
TRBV20-1	TRBJ2-3	CSARPSGKITDTQYF
TRBV15	TRBJ2-1	CATSRGPGGPNNEQFF
TRBV15	TRBJ2-7	CATSALTSGPYEQYF
TRBV7-2	TRBJ2-5	CASSPRQGLKTQYF
TRBV20-1	TRBJ1-5	CSVLDRNNQPQHF
TRBV15	TRBJ1-6	CATSRDPAGKNSPLHF
TRBV6-5	TRBJ1-1	CASSYLGTGRMNTEAFF
TRBV3-1	TRBJ1-1	CASSPYTGRTEAFF
TRBV20-1	TRBJ2-1	CSATLDSSMEQFF
TRBV10-3	TRBJ2-5	CATCGQETQYF
TRBV5-6	TRBJ1-1	CASSLDSLSMNTEAFF
TRBV11-3	TRBJ2-1	CASSLTLAGGAEQFF
TRBV18	TRBJ2-7	CASSELVSEGQYF
TRBV4-3	TRBJ2-7	CASSLGTATGIPYEQYF
TRBV7-7	TRBJ1-1	CASSSSPGTGEVSF
TRBV10-1	TRBJ2-3	CASSESSTGGTTDTQYF
TRBV5-1	TRBJ2-3	CASRSDPQREDTQYF
TRBV5-1	TRBJ2-1	CASSKPRDAYNEQFF
TRBV11-2	TRBJ2-3	CASSNRATDTQYF
TRBV20-1	TRBJ1-1	CSARDGRPTEAFF
TRBV29-1	TRBJ1-1	CSVGTGGNTEAFF
TRBV7-2	TRBJ2-7	CASSRTSEEQYF
TRBV4-3	TRBJ2-1	CASSQVQDSYNEQFF
TRBV27	TRBJ2-3	CASSGGGKGDTQYF
TRBV20-1	TRBJ1-4	CSARLRRVEKLFF
TRBV6-1	TRBJ1-5	CASSDRGDQPQHF
TRBV4-3	TRBJ2-3	CASSQALGTSGRSSTDTQYF
TRBV12-3/TRBV12-4	TRBJ1-1	CASTWGGGTEAFF
TRBV28	TRBJ2-1	CASSPEPGQRNEQFF
TRBV11-1	TRBJ2-3	CASSPAGATQYF
TRBV20-1	TRBJ1-5	CSARERAGWLSNQPQHF
TRBV24-1	TRBJ1-3	CATSDFKTGGNTIYF